A single sample gave rise to the 20 T cell receptor beta chains below, sequenced in a study of response to subunit inactivated influenza vaccine. Using its own MiXCR run on the RT-PCR reads, TCRdb lists one record per CDR3 protein. Of about 780,000 distinct CDR3 sequences in the sample, approximately 18% were seen once. The sequencing here drew on PBMCs from blood, taken 5 to 6 days after vaccination. The receptors were gathered from a man over 45 who received an inactivated influenza vaccine.

This clonotype was observed at least ten times. The chain couples TRBV7-9 to TRBJ2-1, with D maybe TRBD1 (5 bases). The CDR3 is 13 amino acids. V lost 1 base and J lost 7, with 8 bases in between. Germline CDR1 is SEHNR and CDR2 is FQNEAQ (reference sequence). DNA of the CDR3: TGTGCCAGCAGCTTAGTAGGGGAAAATGAGCAGTTCTTC. As protein: CASSLVGENEQFF.

The CDR3 DNA sequence: TGCAGTGCTAGAGATGCAGATTCCTACGAGCAGTACTTC. It is translated as CSARDADSYEQYF. The chain recombines TRBV20-1 with TRBJ2-7; D uncertain. Germline lookup yields CDR1 DFQATT and CDR2 SNEGSKA (reference sequence). The V end was cut by 0 bases, the J end by 1 base, with 7 bases between. The length of the CDR3 is 13 residues.

V is TRBV5-1 and J is TRBJ2-7; the match to TRBD1 covers 9 bases. Germline values: CDR1 SGHRS, CDR2 YFSETQ. The J segment lost 5 bases and the V segment lost 4 bases, leaving 4 bases of the junction unmatched. The CDR3 is 13 residues long. CDR3 DNA: TGCGCCAGCAGCGTCTGGACAGGGGACGAGCAGTACTTC. It is translated as CASSVWTGDEQYF.

This clonotype appeared many times. The V call is TRBV7-9, the J call TRBJ2-7; D not certain. The V and J ends lost 5 bases and 3 bases respectively, with 5 bases between them. The CDR3 extends over 11 amino acids. Germline-derived CDR1 and CDR2 are SEHNR and FQNEAQ (reference sequence). This chain's CDR3 is CASSQVYEQYF. For the CDR3, the DNA is TGTGCCAGCAGCCAAGTCTACGAGCAGTACTTC.

This clonotype was observed a few times. The rearrangement uses TRBV5-1 and TRBJ1-5; D remains unclear. Germline V CDR1 and CDR2: SGHRS, YFSETQ. This CDR3 contains 14 residues. The V end was cut by 0 bases, the J end by 4 bases, with 8 bases between. In nucleotides, the CDR3 is TGCGCCAGCAGCTTGGGAAGTCAGAATCAGCCCCAGCATTTT. Its protein is CASSLGSQNQPQHF.

In its sample, this clonotype was seen a few times. This chain connects TRBV7-9 to TRBJ1-5; D may be TRBD1 (6 bases). CDR3 length: 13 amino acids. Looked up from germline, CDR1 is SEHNR and CDR2 is FQNEAQ (reference sequence). Trimming shortened V by 5 bases and J by 6 bases, and 11 bases separated the two germline ends. The CDR3 region is CASSAQQGQPQHF. DNA for the CDR3: TGTGCCAGCAGCGCACAACAGGGTCAGCCCCAGCATTTT.

The chain joins TRBV7-9 to TRBJ2-1; D is uncertain. This CDR3 contains 12 residues. Germline loops: CDR1 SEHNR, CDR2 FQNEAQ (reference sequence). V gave up 7 bases and J gave up 5 bases, with 9 bases separating them. The CDR3 region is CASTGSNNEQFF. CDR3 nucleotide sequence: TGTGCCAGCACCGGCAGTAACAATGAGCAGTTCTTC.

V is TRBV27 and J is TRBJ2-5; 7 bases agree with TRBD2. Germline CDR1 MNHEY, CDR2 SMNVEV (reference sequence). V lost 6 bases to trimming and J lost 5 bases; unmatched junction nucleotides: 12. This CDR3 spans 15 amino acids. CDR3 sequence (DNA): TGTGCCAGCAGCCACACTAGCGCCGAAGGGGAGACCCAGTACTTC. It yields the protein CASSHTSAEGETQYF.

The chain joins TRBV7-2 to TRBJ2-1; TRBD1 or TRBD2 may be the D gene (5 bases each). Trimming removed 1 base at V and 8 bases at J, with 12 bases between. This CDR3 has 14 amino acids. In germline, CDR1 is SGHTA, CDR2 FQGNSA. The DNA for the CDR3 is TGTGCCAGCAGCTTAGGGGGGAAGGGGTATGAGCAGTTCTTC. It codes for CASSLGGKGYEQFF.

V and J are TRBV6-2 or TRBV6-3 and TRBJ2-2; 8 bases are a match to TRBD1. CDR1 and CDR2 from the germline V gene are MNHEY and SVGEGT. V shed 3 bases and J 0 bases; nucleotides not matched to a gene: 6. The CDR3 spans 17 residues. DNA of the CDR3: TGTGCCAGCAGTTATACAGGGGGAAGAACGAACACCGGGGAGCTGTTTTTT. It translates to CASSYTGGRTNTGELFF.

This clonotype was seen only a few times. The chain is built from TRBV4-3 and TRBJ1-1, with D possibly being TRBD1 (6 bases). V shed 0 bases and J shed 5 bases, with 13 bases lying between them. Germline CDR1 is LGHNA and CDR2 is YSLEER. CDR3 size: 15 residues. The CDR3 DNA sequence: TGCGCCAGCAGCCAAGAGGGCACAGGGCGGACTGAAGCTTTCTTT. This sequence encodes CASSQEGTGRTEAFF.

This clonotype was detected only a few times. This chain uses TRBV5-1 with TRBJ1-1, with unresolved D. V was pared by 0 bases and J by 4 bases, with 7 bases between. This CDR3 is 13 amino acids long. From germline, CDR1 is SGHRS and CDR2 YFSETQ. The chain's CDR3 is CASSLVASTEAFF. The CDR3, as DNA: TGCGCCAGCAGCTTGGTGGCCAGCACTGAAGCTTTCTTT.

The J gene is TRBJ2-7, the V gene TRBV5-3; D call uncertain. TRBV5-3 is an open reading frame whose function is uncertain. Trimming removed 2 bases from V and 3 bases from J, with 9 bases in between. This CDR3 spans 13 amino acids. CDR3: CARSFLPFYEQYF. CDR3 nucleotides: TGTGCCAGAAGCTTCCTCCCTTTCTACGAGCAGTACTTC.

A few counts support this clonotype. This chain uses TRBV25-1 with TRBJ1-5; D is unresolved. The CDR3 has 14 residues. Looked up from germline, CDR1 is MGHDK and CDR2 is SYGVNS. Between the trimmed V and J ends, which lost 6 bases and 2 bases, there was a span of 11 bases. CDR3 region: CASRAAGGNQPQHF. The CDR3 DNA is TGTGCCAGCAGGGCCGCGGGCGGCAATCAGCCCCAGCATTTT.

This clonotype was observed a handful of times. The chain has TRBV15 and TRBJ1-5, with no clear D. The V end lost 0 bases, the J end lost 6 bases, and 6 bases lay between the germline ends. This CDR3 spans 13 amino acids. Germline CDR1 LNHNV, CDR2 YYDKDF (reference sequence). The CDR3 loop reads CATSRDYAQPQHF. CDR3 sequence (DNA): TGTGCCACCAGCAGAGATTATGCTCAGCCCCAGCATTTT.

Ten or more counts support this clonotype. This chain links TRBV7-9 with TRBJ2-3; D possibly corresponds to TRBD2 (5 bases). Germline values: CDR1 SEHNR, CDR2 FQNEAQ (reference sequence). Between the trimmed V and J ends, which lost 5 bases and 4 bases, there was a span of 10 bases. The CDR3 is 13 residues long. The CDR3 DNA is TGTGCCAGCAGCCCCAAACTAGCAGATACGCAGTATTTT. Protein: CASSPKLADTQYF. The complete variable domain, with remaining parts taken from reference TRBV7-9 and TRBJ2-3, reads DTGVSQNPRHKITKRGQNVTFRCDPISEHNRLYWYRQTLGQGPEFLTYFQNEAQLEKSRLLSDRFSAERPKGSFSTLEIQRTEQGDSAMYLCASSPKLADTQYFGPGTRLTVL.

This clonotype was picked up a small number of times. The CDR3 DNA reads TGTGCCAGCAGCCAAGATAGGGGCAGGGGGGGATACGAGCAGTACTTC. It yields the protein CASSQDRGRGGYEQYF. The chain recombines TRBV4-2 with TRBJ2-7; D might be TRBD1 or TRBD2, each matching 7 bases. Germline-derived CDR1 and CDR2 are LGHNA and YNFKEQ. The CDR3 runs to 16 residues. Trimming shortened V by 0 bases and J by 4 bases, and 16 bases separated the two germline ends.

This chain uses TRBV12-3 or TRBV12-4 with TRBJ2-1; D gene unclear. The CDR3 spans 13 residues. Trimming removed 4 bases at V and 5 bases at J, with 9 bases between. DNA for the CDR3: TGTGCCAGCAGTTACGGTGGGGACAATGAGCAGTTCTTC. This sequence encodes CASSYGGDNEQFF.

This clonotype has a single count. The chain recombines TRBV3-1 with TRBJ1-1, with a weak D call TRBD1 (6 bases). Germline loops: CDR1 LGHDT, CDR2 YNNKEL (reference sequence). The CDR3 extends over 15 amino acids. Between the trimmed V and J ends, which lost 5 bases and 0 bases, there was a span of 13 bases. The CDR3 region is CASSRGRTVNTEAFF. CDR3 bases: TGTGCCAGCAGCAGGGGGAGGACCGTGAACACTGAAGCTTTCTTT.

This chain connects TRBV24-1 to TRBJ2-3; D remains unclear. The ends were cut back, 6 bases at V and 7 bases at J, with 7 bases in the middle. Germline V gene sequence: CDR1 KGHDR, CDR2 SFDVKD. CDR3 size: 11 residues. CDR3 nucleotides: TGTGCCACCAGTCAAGGGAATACGCAGTATTTT. It is translated as CATSQGNTQYF.